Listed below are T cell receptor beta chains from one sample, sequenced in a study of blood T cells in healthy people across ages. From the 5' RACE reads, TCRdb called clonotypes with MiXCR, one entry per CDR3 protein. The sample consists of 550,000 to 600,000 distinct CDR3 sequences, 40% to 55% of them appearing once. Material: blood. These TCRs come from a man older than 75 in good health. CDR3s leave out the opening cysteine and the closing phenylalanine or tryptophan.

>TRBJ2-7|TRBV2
ASSENPGAKEAQY
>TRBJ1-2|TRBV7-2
ASSLGGSGTTYGYT
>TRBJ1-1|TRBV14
ASSQETNVNTEAF
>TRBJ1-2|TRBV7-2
ASSKSWGSDYGYT
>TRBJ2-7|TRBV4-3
ASSQDINGRALSYEQY
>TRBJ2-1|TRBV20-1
SARVMGRGGDEQF
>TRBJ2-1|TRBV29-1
SVELRDRVRNEQF
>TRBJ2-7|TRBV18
ASSRLRDSTYEQY
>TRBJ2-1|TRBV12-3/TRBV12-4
ASLRGGLAGGVEQF
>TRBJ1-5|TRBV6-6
ASISRPGDSNQPQH
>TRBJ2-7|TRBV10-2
ASSDWTSGSYEQY
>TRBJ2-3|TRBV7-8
ASRLTSGASTDTQY
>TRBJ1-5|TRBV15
ATSRTYRTDQPQH
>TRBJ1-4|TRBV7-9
ASSSGETNEKLF
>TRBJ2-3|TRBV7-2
ASSLVPDRVQGDTQY
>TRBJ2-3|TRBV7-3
ASSDETGTGANTQY
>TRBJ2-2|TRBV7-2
ASSLVAGANTGELF
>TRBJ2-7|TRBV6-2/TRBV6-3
ASTSGASYEQY
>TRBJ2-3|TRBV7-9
ASSLKTDTQY
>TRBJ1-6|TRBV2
ASGDREHSPLH
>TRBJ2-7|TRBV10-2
ASGTGITYEQY
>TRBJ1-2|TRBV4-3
ASSQLPTAGSGYT